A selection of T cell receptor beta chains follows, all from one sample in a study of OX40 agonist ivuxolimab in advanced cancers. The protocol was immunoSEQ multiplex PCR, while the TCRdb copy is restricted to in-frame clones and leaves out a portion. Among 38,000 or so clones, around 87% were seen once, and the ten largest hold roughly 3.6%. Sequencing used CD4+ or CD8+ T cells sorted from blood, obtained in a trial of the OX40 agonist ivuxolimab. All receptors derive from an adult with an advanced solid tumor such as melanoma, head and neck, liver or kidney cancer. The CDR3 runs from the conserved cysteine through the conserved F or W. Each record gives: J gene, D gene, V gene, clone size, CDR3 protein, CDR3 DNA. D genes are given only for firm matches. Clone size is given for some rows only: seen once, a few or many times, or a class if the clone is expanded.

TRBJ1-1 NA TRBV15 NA CATSRDPGGTEAFF TGTGCCACCAGCAGAGATCCTGGGGGTACTGAAGCTTTCTTT
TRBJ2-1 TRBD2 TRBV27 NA CASSLRTSGSIYNEQFF TGTGCCAGCAGTTTGAGGACTAGCGGGAGTATCTACAATGAGCAGTTCTTC
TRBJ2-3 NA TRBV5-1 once CASSRSADTQYF TGCGCCAGCAGCCGGTCGGCAGATACGCAGTATTTT
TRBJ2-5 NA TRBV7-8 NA CASSLVGLAAGSQETQYF TGTGCCAGCAGCTTAGTCGGGCTAGCAGCCGGCTCGCAAGAGACCCAGTACTTC
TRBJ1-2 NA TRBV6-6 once CASSYFRAVNYGYTF TGTGCCAGCAGTTATTTCAGGGCCGTAAACTATGGCTACACCTTC
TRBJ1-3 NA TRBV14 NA CASSQGSGAGNTIYF TGTGCCAGCAGCCAAGGATCAGGGGCTGGAAACACCATATATTTT
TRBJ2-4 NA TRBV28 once CASSLKPRLIGIQYF TGTGCCAGCAGTTTAAAGCCTCGTTTAATTGGCATTCAGTACTTC
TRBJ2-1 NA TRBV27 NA CASSPPWRYNEQFF TGTGCCAGCAGTCCCCCCTGGAGATACAATGAGCAGTTCTTC
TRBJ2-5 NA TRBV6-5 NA CASSYSRGRAVETQYF TGTGCCAGCAGTTACTCGAGGGGTCGCGCTGTGGAGACCCAGTACTTC
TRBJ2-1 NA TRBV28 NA CASSSRDPAYNEQFF TGTGCCAGCAGTTCCCGGGACCCAGCCTACAATGAGCAGTTCTTC
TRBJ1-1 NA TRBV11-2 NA CASSRGRANTEAFF TGTGCCAGCAGCCGTGGGCGGGCGAACACTGAAGCTTTCTTT
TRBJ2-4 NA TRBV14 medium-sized CASSQGVIQYF TGTGCCAGCAGCCAAGGTGTCATTCAGTACTTC
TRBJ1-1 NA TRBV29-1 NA CSVEGVEAFF TGCAGCGTTGAAGGCGTAGAAGCTTTCTTT
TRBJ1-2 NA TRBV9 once CASRYYRSNYGYTF TGTGCCAGCAGGTACTACCGTTCAAACTATGGCTACACCTTC
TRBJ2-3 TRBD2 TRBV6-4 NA CASSDGGTSGTSGPDTQYF TGTGCCAGCAGTGACGGGGGGACCTCAGGGACTAGCGGGCCAGATACGCAGTATTTT
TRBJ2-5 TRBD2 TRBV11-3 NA CASSPHGLVETQYF TGTGCCAGCAGTCCTCATGGACTAGTGGAGACCCAGTACTTC
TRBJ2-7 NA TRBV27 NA CASTDLPSYEQYF TGTGCCAGCACCGACTTACCCTCCTACGAGCAGTACTTC
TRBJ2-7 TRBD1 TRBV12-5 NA CASGWTGEMTYEQYF TGTGCTAGTGGTTGGACAGGGGAGATGACCTACGAGCAGTACTTC